This T cell receptor (beta chain) was documented in a study of PD-1 blockade in classical Hodgkin lymphoma. Across the whole study: Intravenous infusions of nivolumab 3 mg/kg reached patients every 2 weeks. The study, taken as a whole, reports: Nivolumab starters within 1 year of ASCT were excluded.

To note about this clone: Its antigen is as yet unknown.

Germline assignment: CDR1 SGHDT and CDR2 YYEEEE. Trimming shortened V by 5 bases and J by 5 bases, and 19 bases separated the two germline ends. The CDR3 length is 15 residues. Each patient experienced a relapse that followed autologous stem cell transplantation, and brentuximab vedotin exposure varied. Sequencing used immunoSEQ multiplex PCR; TCRdb keeps in-frame clones, though not all of them. The table includes some 46,000 clones, less than 85% detected once. This TCR was sampled from a human donor with classical Hodgkin lymphoma. V and J are TRBV5-6 and TRBJ1-2; a weak D match, TRBD1 (5 bases). The sample here was peripheral blood mononuclear cells (PBMCs), taken before the second cycle of nivolumab. CDR3 loop: CASSWVERQSYGYTF. For the CDR3, the DNA is TGTGCCAGCAGTTGGGTTGAGCGACAGTCATATGGCTACACCTTC.